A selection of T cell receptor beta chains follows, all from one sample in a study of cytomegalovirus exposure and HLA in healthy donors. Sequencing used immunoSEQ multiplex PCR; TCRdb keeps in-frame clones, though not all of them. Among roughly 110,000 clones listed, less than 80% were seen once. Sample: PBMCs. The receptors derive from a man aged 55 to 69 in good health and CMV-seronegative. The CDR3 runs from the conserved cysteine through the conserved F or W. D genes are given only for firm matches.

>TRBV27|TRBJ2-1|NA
CASSFDVSLSYNEQFF
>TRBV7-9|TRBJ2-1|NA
CASSHGRALPLTTEQFF
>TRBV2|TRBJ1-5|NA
CASTLAGGGDQPQHF
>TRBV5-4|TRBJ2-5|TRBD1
CASRLGTGDETQYF
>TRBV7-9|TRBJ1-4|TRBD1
CASSRGQLNEKLFF
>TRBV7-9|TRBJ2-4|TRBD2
CASSSGGLAEQNIQYF
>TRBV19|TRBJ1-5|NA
CATTGVEGNQPQHF
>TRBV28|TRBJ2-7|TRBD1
CASSSVGTGAYEQYF
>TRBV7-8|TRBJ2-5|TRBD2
CASSVGTSGGQETQYF
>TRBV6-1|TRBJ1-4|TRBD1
CASSGQGREKLFF
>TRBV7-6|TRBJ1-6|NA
CASSLGESWGNSPLHF
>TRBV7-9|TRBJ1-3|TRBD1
CASSFSSTGGTGNTIYF
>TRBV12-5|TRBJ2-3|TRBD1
CASGLQGVTDTQYF
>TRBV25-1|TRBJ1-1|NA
CASSDWRNTEAFF
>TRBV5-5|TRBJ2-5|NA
CASSPSVETQYF
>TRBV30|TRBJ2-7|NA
CAWSVGGAGNYEQYF
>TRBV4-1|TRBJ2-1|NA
CASSQESRGEQFF
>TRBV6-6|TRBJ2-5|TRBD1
CASSPSPGTGQETQYF
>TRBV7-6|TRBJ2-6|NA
CASSLNPLSGANVLTF
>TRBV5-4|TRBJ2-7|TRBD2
CASSTETSAEQYF
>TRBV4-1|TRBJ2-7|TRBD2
CASSQDRLSGGFTYEQYF
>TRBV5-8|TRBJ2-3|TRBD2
CASSLGEGRGGPTDTQYF
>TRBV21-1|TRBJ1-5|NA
CASSRGRVYQPQHF
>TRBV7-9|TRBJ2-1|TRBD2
CASSLVGGATRGNEQFF
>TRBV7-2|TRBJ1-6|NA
CASSWGSSPLHF
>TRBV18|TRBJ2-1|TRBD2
CASSLSGGNNEQFF
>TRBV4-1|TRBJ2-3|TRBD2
CASSLAGGRDTQYF
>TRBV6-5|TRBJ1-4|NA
CASRTRAGDEKLFF
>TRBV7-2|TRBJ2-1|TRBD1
CASSLQTGTGKFNEQFF
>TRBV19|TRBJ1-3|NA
CASSIYRTPGNTIYF
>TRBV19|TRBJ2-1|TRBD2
CASSIVAGGRNEQFF
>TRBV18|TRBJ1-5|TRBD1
CASSATGSNQPQHF